These 10 T cell receptor beta chains came from one sample sequenced in a study of T cell responses to AZD1222 COVID-19 vaccine (dated by TCRdb to the early 2020s). The sample's time point, from its label and the paper: about 28 days (+/-7) after the second vaccine dose. The library came from the immunoSEQ multiplex PCR assay. TCRdb holds this immuneACCESS table with in-frame rearrangements only. Some clones are missing; in checked studies, unresolved V genes explain under half, and the rest has no known cause. The sample table records some 88,000 clones; about nine tenths of these occur just once. Together, the top ten hold approximately 5% of the sample. The sample was peripheral blood, taken 28 days after the second AZD1222 dose. These receptor sequences come from an adult who received the AZD1222 COVID-19 vaccine.

V and J are TRBV24-1 and TRBJ2-3; TRBD2 matches at 8 bases. CDR1 is KGHDR, CDR2 SFDVKD, per germline. The junction had 4 bases not matched to a gene; V was cut back by 0 bases and J by 0 bases. This CDR3 contains 17 residues. The CDR3 reads CATSDLRRGASTDTQYF. CDR3 bases: TGTGCCACCAGTGATTTGAGGCGGGGGGCCAGCACAGATACGCAGTATTTT.

V usage is TRBV15 and J usage is TRBJ2-5; D remains ambiguous. CDR3 length: 14 residues. Germline V gene data show CDR1 as LNHNV and CDR2 as YYDKDF (reference sequence). Trimming shortened V by 0 bases and J by 5 bases, and 10 bases separated the two germline ends. As DNA, the CDR3 is TGTGCCACCAGCAGAGAACTCCACGCGGAGACCCAGTACTTC. Its translation is CATSRELHAETQYF.

The gene calls are TRBV18 and TRBJ1-3, with 8 bases matching TRBD1. The CDR3 loop spans 14 amino acids. CDR1 and CDR2 (germline): KGHSH, LQKENI. V was clipped by 4 bases and J by 2 bases; unmatched bases: 1. The CDR3 nucleotides read TGTGCCAGCTCACGGACAGGGCCTGGAAACACCATATATTTT. Translating gives CASSRTGPGNTIYF.

The V gene is TRBV19, the J gene TRBJ1-5; the D gene is possibly TRBD1 (6 bases). Trimming stripped 5 bases from V and 5 bases from J, with 10 bases between. Germline CDR1 LNHDA, CDR2 SQIVND (reference sequence). The CDR3 extends over 13 amino acids. The CDR3 bases are TGTGCCAGTAGTCCTTCAGGGGATCAGCCCCAGCATTTT. It codes for CASSPSGDQPQHF.

This clone is a singleton in its sample. V is TRBV7-2 and J is TRBJ1-2, with D hard to call. The V gene lost 2 bases and the J gene lost 1 base, with 8 bases spanning the gap. There are 14 residues in the CDR3. CDR1 SGHTA and CDR2 FQGNSA come from the germline V gene. CDR3 sequence (DNA): TGTGCCAGCAGCTTATGGGCAGATAACTATGGCTACACCTTC. It translates to CASSLWADNYGYTF. Looking up the rest from reference TRBV7-2 and TRBJ1-2 gives the full variable domain: GAGVSQSPSNKVTEKGKDVELRCDPISGHTALYWYRQSLGQGLEFLIYFQGNSAPDKSGLPSDRFSAERTGGSVSTLTIQRTQQEDSAVYLCASSLWADNYGYTFGSGTRLTVV.

The chain is built from TRBV5-4 and TRBJ2-3, with 11 bases matching TRBD2. Germline loops: CDR1 SGHNT, CDR2 YYREEE (reference sequence). The CDR3 is 15 residues long. J gave up 1 base and V 5 bases, and 3 bases lay outside the gene matches. The CDR3 DNA is TGTGCCAGCAGTTTACTAGCGGGGGGCACAGATACGCAGTATTTT. The encoded protein is CASSLLAGGTDTQYF. Combining the CDR3 with reference TRBV5-4 and TRBJ2-3 gives the whole variable domain ETGVTQSPTHLIKTRGQQVTLRCSSQSGHNTVSWYQQALGQGPQFIFQYYREEENGRGNFPPRFSGLQFPNYSSELNVNALELDDSALYLCASSLLAGGTDTQYFGPGTRLTVL.

The rearrangement uses TRBV6-5 and TRBJ1-5; D not resolved. The CDR3 covers 14 residues. The V gene's germline CDR1 is MNHEY and CDR2 SVGAGI. Trimming left V 0 bases short and J 6 bases short, with 9 bases between. CDR3 sequence: CASSYSNGIQPQHF. The CDR3 DNA sequence: TGTGCCAGCAGTTACTCGAATGGAATTCAGCCCCAGCATTTT.

This clone has only a few counts. This chain connects TRBV7-8 to TRBJ1-5; the match to TRBD1 covers 8 bases. Germline V gene lookup returns CDR1 SGHVS and CDR2 FQNEAQ. J was trimmed by 7 bases and V by 3 bases; bases with no gene match: 14. The CDR3 extends over 17 amino acids. CDR3 in amino acids: CASSFTARQGMQQPQHF. The CDR3 coding sequence is TGTGCCAGCAGCTTCACAGCGCGACAGGGGATGCAACAGCCCCAGCATTTT.

The CDR3 loop reads CASSQDRAGSTDTQYF. The CDR3 bases are TGCGCCAGCAGCCAAGATAGGGCAGGGAGCACAGATACGCAGTATTTT. This chain uses TRBV4-3 with TRBJ2-3, with D maybe TRBD1 (5 bases). There are 16 residues in the CDR3. With 0 bases removed from V and 0 bases from J, the gap between germline ends came to 10 bases. Germline V gene sequence: CDR1 LGHNA, CDR2 YSLEER.

This clone was seen just once. The chain carries TRBV6-5 and TRBJ2-7, with D unresolved. The germline CDR1 and CDR2 sequences are MNHEY and SVGAGI. This CDR3 is built from 15 residues. Trimming took off 0 bases at V and 7 bases at J, with 16 bases between the two ends. The CDR3 DNA is TGTGCCAGCAGTTACTCGAGGACCCTATCGTTTGAGCAGTACTTC. Translation gives CASSYSRTLSFEQYF.